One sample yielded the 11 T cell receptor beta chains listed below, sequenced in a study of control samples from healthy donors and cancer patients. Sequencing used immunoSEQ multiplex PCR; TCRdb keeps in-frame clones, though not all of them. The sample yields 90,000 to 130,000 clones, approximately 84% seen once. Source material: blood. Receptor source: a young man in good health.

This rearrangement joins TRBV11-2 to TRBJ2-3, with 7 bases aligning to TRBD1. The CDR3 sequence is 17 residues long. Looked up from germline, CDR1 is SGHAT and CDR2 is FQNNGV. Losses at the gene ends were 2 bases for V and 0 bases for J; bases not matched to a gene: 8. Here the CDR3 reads CASSLRQGTGSTDTQYF. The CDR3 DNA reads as TGTGCCAGCAGCTTACGACAGGGCACAGGGAGCACAGATACGCAGTATTTT.

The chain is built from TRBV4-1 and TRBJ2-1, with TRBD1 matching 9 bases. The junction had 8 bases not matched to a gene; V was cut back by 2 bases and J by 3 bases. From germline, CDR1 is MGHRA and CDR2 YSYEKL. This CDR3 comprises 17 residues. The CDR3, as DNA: TGCGCCAGCAGCCAAAACCGTCCGGGACAGGGCTACAATGAGCAGTTCTTC. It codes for CASSQNRPGQGYNEQFF.

The CDR3 DNA reads as TGTGCCAGCAGCTCTCCTTTATATGGCTACACCTTC. Its protein product is CASSSPLYGYTF. The V and J genes are TRBV7-8 and TRBJ1-2; D not certain. Germline assignment: CDR1 SGHVS and CDR2 FQNEAQ. The CDR3 runs 12 residues. The V and J ends lost 4 bases and 5 bases respectively, with 8 bases between them.

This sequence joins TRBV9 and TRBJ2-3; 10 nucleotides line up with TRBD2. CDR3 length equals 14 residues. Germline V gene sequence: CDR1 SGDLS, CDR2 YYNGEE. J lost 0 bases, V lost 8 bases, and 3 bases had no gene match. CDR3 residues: CASNSGGSTDTQYF. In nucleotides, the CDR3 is TGTGCCAGTAATAGCGGGGGGAGCACAGATACGCAGTATTTT. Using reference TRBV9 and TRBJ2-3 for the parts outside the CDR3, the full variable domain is DSGVTQTPKHLITATGQRVTLRCSPRSGDLSVYWYQQSLDQGLQFLIQYYNGEERAKGNILERFSAQQFPDLHSELNLSSLELGDSALYFCASNSGGSTDTQYFGPGTRLTVL.

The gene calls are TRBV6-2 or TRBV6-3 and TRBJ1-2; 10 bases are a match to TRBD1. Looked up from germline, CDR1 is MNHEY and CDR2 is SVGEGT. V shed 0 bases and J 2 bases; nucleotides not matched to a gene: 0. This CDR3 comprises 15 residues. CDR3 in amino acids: CASSYSTGGNYGYTF. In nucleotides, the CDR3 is TGTGCCAGCAGTTACTCGACAGGGGGCAACTATGGCTACACCTTC.

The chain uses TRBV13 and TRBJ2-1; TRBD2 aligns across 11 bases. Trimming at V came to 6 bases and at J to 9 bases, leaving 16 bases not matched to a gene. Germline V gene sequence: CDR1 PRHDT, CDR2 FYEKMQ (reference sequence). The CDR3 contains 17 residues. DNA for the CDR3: TGTGCCAGCAGTTCGTTGATAGCGGGGGGGCAGGGAACTGAGCAGTTCTTC. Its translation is CASSSLIAGGQGTEQFF.

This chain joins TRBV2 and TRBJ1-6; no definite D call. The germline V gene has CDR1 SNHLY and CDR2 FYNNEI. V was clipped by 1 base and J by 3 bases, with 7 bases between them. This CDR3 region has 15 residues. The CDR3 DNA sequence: TGTGCCAGCAGTGAAGGTCCGGACTATAATTCACCCCTCCACTTT. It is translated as CASSEGPDYNSPLHF.

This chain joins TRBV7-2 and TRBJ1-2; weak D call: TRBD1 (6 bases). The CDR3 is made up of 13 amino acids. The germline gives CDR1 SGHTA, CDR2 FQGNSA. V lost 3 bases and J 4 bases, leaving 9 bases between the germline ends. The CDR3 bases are TGTGCCAGCAGCTTTACAGGGTCCTATGGCTACACCTTC. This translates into CASSFTGSYGYTF.

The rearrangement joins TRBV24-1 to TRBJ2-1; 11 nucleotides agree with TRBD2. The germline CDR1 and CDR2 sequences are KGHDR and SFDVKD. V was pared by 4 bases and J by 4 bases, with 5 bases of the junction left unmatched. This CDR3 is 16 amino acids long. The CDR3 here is CATSERTSGLYNEQFF. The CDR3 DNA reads TGTGCCACCAGTGAGCGGACTAGCGGGCTGTACAATGAGCAGTTCTTC.

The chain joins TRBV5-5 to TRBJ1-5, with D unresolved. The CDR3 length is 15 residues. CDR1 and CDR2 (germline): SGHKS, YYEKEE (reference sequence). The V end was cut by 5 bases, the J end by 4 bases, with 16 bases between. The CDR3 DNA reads TGTGCCAGCAGTCGGACCCTCCTATCAAATCAGCCCCAGCATTTT. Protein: CASSRTLLSNQPQHF.

CDR3: CASSLGNEQYF. The CDR3 bases are TGTGCCAGCAGCCTGGGAAACGAGCAGTACTTC. J is TRBJ2-7 and V is TRBV5-4; D remains unclear. Trimming cost V 4 bases and J 5 bases, with 7 bases left between them. Germline CDR1 reads SGHNT; CDR2 reads YYREEE (reference sequence). This CDR3 has 11 amino acids.